This entry describes one T cell receptor (beta chain). What it binds is unknown. Amplification of TCR alpha and beta CDR3 regions from RNA used iRepertoire nested multiplex PCR. Tissue mRNA or PBMC total RNA, about 90-450 ng, went into one-step reverse transcription and amplification. TCRdb re-called the multiplex PCR reads through MiXCR, storing one row per CDR3 protein. The table lists 150,000 or so distinct CDR3 sequences, around 40% of them singletons. Trimming took 8 bases from V and 7 from J; bases not matched to a gene: 11. This CDR3 contains 14 residues. Germline CDR1 MNHEY, CDR2 SMNVEV (reference sequence). The source of the sample is a study of glioma-infiltrating T cells. Notes on the study in general: Tissue and blood shared very few CDR3 sequences. Non-neoplastic patients had below-expected tissue-blood divergence, while all gliomas exceeded expectation.

The chain uses TRBV27 and TRBJ2-1; 7 bases align to TRBD2. This receptor was obtained from a human donor with low-grade glioma or glioblastoma, undergoing nonglioma brain surgery, or in good health (not recorded which). Input material: glioma tissue, nonneoplastic brain tissue, or PBMCs (not recorded which). CDR3 in amino acids: CASGRGLPTNEQFF. Written as DNA, the CDR3 is TGTGCCAGCGGTCGGGGACTACCTACGAATGAGCAGTTCTTC.